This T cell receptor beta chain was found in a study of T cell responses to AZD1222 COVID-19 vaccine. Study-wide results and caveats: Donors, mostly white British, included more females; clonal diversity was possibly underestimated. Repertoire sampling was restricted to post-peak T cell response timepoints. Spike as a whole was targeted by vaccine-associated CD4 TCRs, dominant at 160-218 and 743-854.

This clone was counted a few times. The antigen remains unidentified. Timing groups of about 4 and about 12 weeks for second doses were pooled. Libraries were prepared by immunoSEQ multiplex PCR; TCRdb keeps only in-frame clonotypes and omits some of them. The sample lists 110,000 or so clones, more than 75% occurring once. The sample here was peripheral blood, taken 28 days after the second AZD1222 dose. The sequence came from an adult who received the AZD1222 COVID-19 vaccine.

CDR3 amino acids: CASSTDVVNTEAFF. In DNA form, the CDR3 reads TGTGCCAGCAGCACCGACGTAGTGAACACTGAAGCTTTCTTT. The V and J genes are TRBV5-8 and TRBJ1-1; D gene unclear. Germline V gene lookup returns CDR1 SGHTS and CDR2 YDEGEE. The CDR3 has 14 amino acids. V lost 4 bases to trimming and J lost 0 bases, with 10 bases between them.